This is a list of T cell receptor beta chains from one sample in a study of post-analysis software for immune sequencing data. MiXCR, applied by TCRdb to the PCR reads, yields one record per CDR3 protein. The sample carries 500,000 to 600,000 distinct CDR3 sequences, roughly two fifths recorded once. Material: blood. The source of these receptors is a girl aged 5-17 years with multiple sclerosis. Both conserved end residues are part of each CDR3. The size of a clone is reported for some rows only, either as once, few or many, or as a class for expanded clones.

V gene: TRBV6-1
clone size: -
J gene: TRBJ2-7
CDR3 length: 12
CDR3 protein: CASPGTGHEQYF

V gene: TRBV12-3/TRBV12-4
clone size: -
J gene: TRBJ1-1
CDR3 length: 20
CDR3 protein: CASTTKIRDRGVVRNTEAFF

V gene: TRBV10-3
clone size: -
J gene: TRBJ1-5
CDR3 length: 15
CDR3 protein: CAISQPGVSNQPQHF

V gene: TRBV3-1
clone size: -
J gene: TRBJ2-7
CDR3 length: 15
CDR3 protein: CASSQDRAGGLKQYF

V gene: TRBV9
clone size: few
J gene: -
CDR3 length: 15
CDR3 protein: CASSQGFGLVETQYF

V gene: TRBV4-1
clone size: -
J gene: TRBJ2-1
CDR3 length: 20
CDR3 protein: CASSPGTAKPGLARYNEQFF

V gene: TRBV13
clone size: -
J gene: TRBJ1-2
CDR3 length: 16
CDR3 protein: CASSPRRGSGNYGYTF

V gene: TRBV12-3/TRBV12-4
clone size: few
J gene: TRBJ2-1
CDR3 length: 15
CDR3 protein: CASSPGAGRQNEQFF

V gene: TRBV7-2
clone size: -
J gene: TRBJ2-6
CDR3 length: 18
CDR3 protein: CASSLVHGTVSGANVLTF

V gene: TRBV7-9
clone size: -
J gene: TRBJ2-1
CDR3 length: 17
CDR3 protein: CASSLVAEYSSVDEQFF

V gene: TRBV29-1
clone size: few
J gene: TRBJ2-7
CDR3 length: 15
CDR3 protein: CSVALNRGPAREQYF

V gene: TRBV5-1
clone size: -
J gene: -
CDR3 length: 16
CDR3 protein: CASSLKSGGPSYEQYF

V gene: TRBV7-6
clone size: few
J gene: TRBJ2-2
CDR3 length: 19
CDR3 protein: CASSLPPRGSSGSTGELFF

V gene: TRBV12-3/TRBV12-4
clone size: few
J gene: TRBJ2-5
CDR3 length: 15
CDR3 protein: CASSPRTGTGETQYF

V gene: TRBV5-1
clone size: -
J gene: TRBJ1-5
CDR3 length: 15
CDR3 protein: CASSLDNYSNQPQHF

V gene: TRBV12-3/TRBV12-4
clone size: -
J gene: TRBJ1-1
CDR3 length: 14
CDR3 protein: CACSSRDLNTEAFF

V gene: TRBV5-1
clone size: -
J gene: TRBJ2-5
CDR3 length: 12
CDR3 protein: CASSQIGETQYF

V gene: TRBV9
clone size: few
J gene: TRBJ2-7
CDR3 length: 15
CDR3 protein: CASSVDGAGSYEQYF

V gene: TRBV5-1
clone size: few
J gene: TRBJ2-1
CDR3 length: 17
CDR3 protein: CASSLAPGGGDRNEQFF

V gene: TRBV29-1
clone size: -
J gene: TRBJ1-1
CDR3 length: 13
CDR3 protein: CSVNGRQNTEAFF

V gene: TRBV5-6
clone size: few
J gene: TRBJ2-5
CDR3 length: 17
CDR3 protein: CASRYGLAGGNQETQYF

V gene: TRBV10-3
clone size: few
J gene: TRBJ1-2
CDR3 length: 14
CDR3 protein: CAISEGTGDYGYTF

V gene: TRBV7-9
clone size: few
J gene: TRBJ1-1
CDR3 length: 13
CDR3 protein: CASSRRGYTEAFF

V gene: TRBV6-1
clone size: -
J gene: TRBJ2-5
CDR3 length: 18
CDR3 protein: CASSPSRDRARYQETQYF

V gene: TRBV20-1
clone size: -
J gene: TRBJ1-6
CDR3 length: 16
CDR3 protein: CSARDSGSSYNSPLHF

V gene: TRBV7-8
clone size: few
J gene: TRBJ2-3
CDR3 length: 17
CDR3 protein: CATPRRPGGLISDTQYF

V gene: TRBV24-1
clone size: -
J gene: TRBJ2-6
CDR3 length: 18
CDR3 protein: CATSDSPGTGSGANILTF

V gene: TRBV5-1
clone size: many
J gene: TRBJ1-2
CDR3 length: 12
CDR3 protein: CASSLSNYGYTF

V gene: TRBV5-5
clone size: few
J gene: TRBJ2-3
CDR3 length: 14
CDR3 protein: CASSFDHPTDTQYF

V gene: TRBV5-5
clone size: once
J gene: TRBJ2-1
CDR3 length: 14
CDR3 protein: CASSLTFGQPEQFF

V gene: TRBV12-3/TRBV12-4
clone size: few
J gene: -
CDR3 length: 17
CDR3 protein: CASRGFSSGRRWYEQYF

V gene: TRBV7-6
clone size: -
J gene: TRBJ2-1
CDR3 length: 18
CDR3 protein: CASSLGVPRDLSYNEQFF

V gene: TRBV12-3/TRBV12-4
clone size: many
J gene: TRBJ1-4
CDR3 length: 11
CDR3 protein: CASSLGEKLFF

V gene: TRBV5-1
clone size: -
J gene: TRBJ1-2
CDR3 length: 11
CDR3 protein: CASSGGGGYTF

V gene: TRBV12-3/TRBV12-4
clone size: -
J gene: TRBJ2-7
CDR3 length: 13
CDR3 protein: CASSLRRAGEQYF

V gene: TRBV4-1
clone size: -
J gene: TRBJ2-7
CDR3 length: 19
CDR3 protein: CASSQVLEGVGPLSYEQYF

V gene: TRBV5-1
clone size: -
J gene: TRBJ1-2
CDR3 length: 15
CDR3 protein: CASSPGTPGNYGYTF

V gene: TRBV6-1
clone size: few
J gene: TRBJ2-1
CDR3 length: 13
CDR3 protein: CAIQGVAWDEQFF

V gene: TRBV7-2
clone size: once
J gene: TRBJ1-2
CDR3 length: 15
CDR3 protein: CASSLGKVTNYGYTF

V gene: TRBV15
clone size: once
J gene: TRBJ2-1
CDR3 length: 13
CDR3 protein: CATLSSGDNEQFF

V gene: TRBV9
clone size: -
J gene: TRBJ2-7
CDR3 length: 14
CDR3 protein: CASSVGPEPYEQYF

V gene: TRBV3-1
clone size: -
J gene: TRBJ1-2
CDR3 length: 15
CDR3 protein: CASSRSGQVFSGYTF

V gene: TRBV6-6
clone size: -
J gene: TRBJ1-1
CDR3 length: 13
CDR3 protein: CASSRSSTGKAFF

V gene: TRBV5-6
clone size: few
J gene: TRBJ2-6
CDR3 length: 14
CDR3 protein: CASSPTTGANVLTF

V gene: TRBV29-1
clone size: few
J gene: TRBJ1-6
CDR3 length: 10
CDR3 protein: CSVVDRTLHF

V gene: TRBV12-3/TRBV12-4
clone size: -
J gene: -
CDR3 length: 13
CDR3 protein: CASSHSGRAIQYF

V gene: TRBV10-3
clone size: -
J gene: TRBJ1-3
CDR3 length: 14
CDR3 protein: CATRDNRSGNTIYF

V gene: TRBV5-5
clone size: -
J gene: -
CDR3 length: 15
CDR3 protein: CASSLRAALLETQYF

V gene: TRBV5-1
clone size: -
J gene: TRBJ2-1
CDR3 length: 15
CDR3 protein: CASSFAGGLHNEQFF

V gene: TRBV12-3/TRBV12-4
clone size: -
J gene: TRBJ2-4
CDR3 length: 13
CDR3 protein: CASSLRGPHGQYF

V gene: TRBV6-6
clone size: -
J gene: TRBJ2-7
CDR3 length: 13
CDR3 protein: CARGSRSLYEQYF

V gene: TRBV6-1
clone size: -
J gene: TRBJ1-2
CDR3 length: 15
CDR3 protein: CASSGQPTDINGYTF

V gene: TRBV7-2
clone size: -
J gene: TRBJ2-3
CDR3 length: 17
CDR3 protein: CASSLTRGATSTDTQYF